The 23 T cell receptor beta chains below were found in one sample sequenced in a study of beta chain features in type 1 diabetes. The antigens of these receptors remain unknown. Notes on the study in general: TCRB CDR3 length was moderately but significantly reduced in all four CD4+ subsets of Type 1 diabetes patients.

Expressed TCRB transcripts were sequenced, since all the RNA that had been isolated was reverse transcribed. Only in-frame clones appear in the TCRdb table, and some are missing; sequencing was by immunoSEQ multiplex PCR. The sample shows about 160,000 clones, 63% of them seen only once. Sequenced: naive CD4+ T cells from blood. The source of these receptors is a man aged 25-45 years with type 1 diabetes.

The chain employs TRBV9 and TRBJ1-1, with D hard to call. The CDR3 loop spans 13 amino acids. The ends were cut back, 3 bases at V and 4 bases at J, with 10 bases in the middle. CDR1 and CDR2 (germline): SGDLS, YYNGEE. The CDR3 protein is CASSAAHSTEAFF. In nucleotides, the CDR3 is TGTGCCAGCAGCGCCGCTCATAGCACTGAAGCTTTCTTT.

This chain connects TRBV4-3 to TRBJ2-1; 7 nucleotides agree with TRBD2. This CDR3 is built from 19 residues. The J segment lost 0 bases and the V segment lost 0 bases, leaving 11 bases of the junction unmatched. Germline CDR1 reads LGHNA; CDR2 reads YSLEER. As DNA, the CDR3 is TGCGCCAGCAGCCAAGAGGCATATCAGCGGGGAAGCTCCTACAATGAGCAGTTCTTC. It specifies CASSQEAYQRGSSYNEQFF.

The rearrangement links TRBV2 to TRBJ1-2, with D tentatively TRBD1 (5 bases). Germline-derived CDR1 and CDR2 are SNHLY and FYNNEI. The CDR3 loop spans 13 amino acids. V dropped 7 bases and J dropped 5 bases, with 14 bases sitting between them. The CDR3 DNA reads TGTGCCAGCAAGTACCGACAGCTATATGGCTACACCTTC. Translated, it gives CASKYRQLYGYTF.

Remarks on this clone: Sequence at one end of the junction differs from germline and may be a read error. This chain uses TRBV7-7 with TRBJ2-5; D gene unclear. CDR1 and CDR2 from the germline V gene are SSHAT and FNYEAQ (reference sequence). The length of the CDR3 is 11 residues. CDR3 in amino acids: CASSVKETQYF. CDR3 bases: TGTGCTAGCAGCGTGAAAGAGACCCAGTACTTC.

The V gene is TRBV28, the J gene TRBJ1-1; D unclear. The CDR3 has 13 residues. The ends were cut back, 3 bases at V and 1 base at J, with 6 bases in the middle. CDR1 is MDHEN, CDR2 SYDVKM, per germline. CDR3 sequence: CASSFTENTEAFF. Written as DNA, the CDR3 is TGTGCCAGCAGTTTCACAGAGAACACTGAAGCTTTCTTT.

This clone was detected a few times. The J gene is TRBJ2-7, the V gene TRBV30; the D gene could be TRBD1 or TRBD2 (5 bases each). The germline V and J ends were trimmed by 7 bases and 3 bases, with 19 bases remaining between them. Germline V lookup: CDR1 GTSNPN, CDR2 SVGIG (reference sequence). The CDR3 covers 14 residues. The CDR3 nucleotides are TGTGCCTCAATACGAACCGGGACCGACTACGAGCAGTACTTC. As protein: CASIRTGTDYEQYF.

This clone was seen a handful of times. The CDR3 end shows no conserved phenylalanine or tryptophan, and so a read error is likely. The DNA is left out, because the CDR3 cannot be placed on it with certainty; the CDR3 is given as TCRdb lists it. V is TRBV29-1 and J is TRBJ2-7; the D call in the table, TRBD1, was not verified against the DNA. The CDR3 sequence runs 12 residues, both termini included. Germline V gene data show CDR1 as SQVTM and CDR2 as ANQGSEA. This CDR3 is CSVEDYGEGRGP.

The chain employs TRBV30 and TRBJ2-3; D may be TRBD2 (6 bases). The CDR3 consists of 14 residues. Trimming took off 5 bases at V and 4 bases at J, with 16 bases between the two ends. From germline, CDR1 is GTSNPN and CDR2 SVGIG (reference sequence). In DNA, the CDR3 is TGTGCCTGGCAAATAGCGGATGTCGCAGATACGCAGTATTTT. As protein: CAWQIADVADTQYF.

The chain joins TRBV5-1 to TRBJ2-1, with 14 bases that match TRBD2. Germline CDR1 and CDR2: SGHRS and YFSETQ. The CDR3 loop spans 15 amino acids. V dropped 3 bases and J dropped 15; count of bases not matched to a gene: 11. The CDR3 DNA sequence: TGCGCCAGCAGCTCCACCGGGACTAGCGGGGGACCCGGGTTCTTC. Amino acid sequence: CASSSTGTSGGPGFF.

The gene calls are TRBV29-1 and TRBJ1-4; 11 bases are shared with TRBD1. V shed 5 bases and J 7 bases; nucleotides not matched to a gene: 9. CDR1 and CDR2 (germline): SQVTM, ANQGSEA. The CDR3 runs 15 residues. In DNA form, the CDR3 reads TGCAGCGTTCCCGGGACAGGGGGTCCGTTTGAAAAACTGTTTTTT. Translating gives CSVPGTGGPFEKLFF.

V usage is TRBV7-8 and J usage is TRBJ2-1, with a possible D match to TRBD2 (6 bases). Germline values: CDR1 SGHVS, CDR2 FQNEAQ. The CDR3 spans 14 residues. V was trimmed by 6 bases and J by 6 bases, leaving 15 bases between them. This CDR3 reads CASSSRGGANEQFF. CDR3 coding DNA: TGTGCCAGCAGTTCGAGGGGCGGGGCCAATGAGCAGTTCTTC.

This clone occurred a few times. V is TRBV25-1 and J is TRBJ2-7; D may be TRBD1 (5 bases). Trimming removed 5 bases from V and 2 bases from J, with 10 bases in between. The CDR3 consists of 13 residues. In germline, CDR1 is MGHDK, CDR2 SYGVNS. The chain's CDR3 is CASSTDKTYEQYF. DNA of the CDR3: TGTGCCAGCAGTACGGACAAGACCTACGAGCAGTACTTC.

This chain uses TRBV9 with TRBJ2-3; D uncertain. Germline assignment: CDR1 SGDLS and CDR2 YYNGEE. The ends were cut back, 1 base at V and 2 bases at J, with 8 bases in the middle. This CDR3 is 14 amino acids long. The CDR3 protein is CASSVLATTDTQYF. Written as DNA, the CDR3 is TGTGCCAGCAGCGTACTGGCTACCACAGATACGCAGTATTTT.

The chain uses TRBV2 and TRBJ1-6; D unresolved. The CDR3 has 14 residues. The germline V and J ends were trimmed by 3 bases and 0 bases, with 3 bases remaining between them. Germline lookup yields CDR1 SNHLY and CDR2 FYNNEI. The CDR3 loop is CASSESSYNSPLHF. The CDR3 coding sequence is TGTGCCAGCAGTGAGAGCTCCTATAATTCACCCCTCCACTTT.

The chain carries TRBV6-5 and TRBJ2-3; possible D gene TRBD2, 5 bases. The CDR3 consists of 12 residues. Trimming removed 6 bases at V and 2 bases at J, with 6 bases between. The V gene's germline CDR1 is MNHEY and CDR2 SVGAGI. Written as DNA, the CDR3 is TGTGCCAGCAGGACTACCACAGATACGCAGTATTTT. Its protein product is CASRTTTDTQYF.

This chain links TRBV7-2 with TRBJ2-7; a weak D match, TRBD1 (5 bases). This CDR3 region has 13 residues. The germline gives CDR1 SGHTA, CDR2 FQGNSA. V was pared by 5 bases and J by 4 bases, with 12 bases between. The CDR3 sequence: CASSQNQGYEQYF. The CDR3 nucleotides read TGTGCCAGCAGCCAGAACCAGGGTTACGAGCAGTACTTC.

The J gene is TRBJ1-1, the V gene TRBV29-1; D unresolved. CDR1 is SQVTM, CDR2 ANQGSEA, per germline. V dropped 7 bases and J dropped 9 bases, with 12 bases sitting between them. This CDR3 contains 10 residues. The CDR3 loop is CSAILGKAFF. DNA for the CDR3: TGCAGCGCGATCTTGGGGAAAGCTTTCTTT.

This chain connects TRBV10-3 to TRBJ2-3, with 8 bases matching TRBD2. Losses at the gene ends were 2 bases for V and 4 bases for J; bases not matched to a gene: 8. In germline, CDR1 is ENHRY, CDR2 SYGVKD. CDR3 length: 16 amino acids. CDR3 sequence (DNA): TGTGCCATCAGTGAGGCCGGGACTAGGAACGCAGATACGCAGTATTTT. It translates to CAISEAGTRNADTQYF.

The chain carries TRBV30 and TRBJ2-2; TRBD2 is a possible D gene (6 bases). V was pared by 3 bases and J by 2 bases, with 10 bases between. There are 14 residues in the CDR3. The germline V gene encodes CDR1 GTSNPN and CDR2 SVGIG (reference sequence). CDR3 loop: CAWSGTFNTGELFF. In DNA form, the CDR3 reads TGTGCCTGGAGCGGGACTTTTAACACCGGGGAGCTGTTTTTT.

The gene calls are TRBV28 and TRBJ2-5; TRBD1 agrees at 9 bases. The trim removed 4 bases at V and 2 bases at J, leaving 5 bases unmatched. In germline, CDR1 is MDHEN, CDR2 SYDVKM. This CDR3 has 15 residues. CDR3 coding DNA: TGTGCCAGCAGTTGGACAGGGGTAGTACAAGAGACCCAGTACTTC. Translation gives CASSWTGVVQETQYF. The variable domain in full, with the rest retrieved from reference TRBV28 and TRBJ2-5, is DVKVTQSSRYLVKRTGEKVFLECVQDMDHENMFWYRQDPGLGLRLIYFSYDVKMKEKGDIPEGYSVSREKKERFSLILESASTNQTSMYLCASSWTGVVQETQYFGPGTRLLVL.

In this sample, this clone turned up a few times. Here the CDR3 DNA reads TGTGCCAGCAGCGTAGAACCCAGGGAAAACATTCAGTACTTC. Its protein product is CASSVEPRENIQYF. This chain connects TRBV9 to TRBJ2-4, with D possibly matching TRBD1 (5 bases). V was clipped by 0 bases and J by 5 bases, with 9 bases between them. Germline assignment: CDR1 SGDLS and CDR2 YYNGEE. This CDR3 is built from 14 residues.

V and J are TRBV27 and TRBJ2-5; possibly TRBD1 for D (5 bases). The V end was cut by 2 bases, the J end by 2 bases, with 6 bases between. This CDR3 contains 13 residues. Germline V CDR1 and CDR2: MNHEY, SMNVEV (reference sequence). CDR3 DNA: TGTGCCAGCAGTTTACAGGGACAAGAGACCCAGTACTTC. It encodes CASSLQGQETQYF.

The chain couples TRBV11-2 to TRBJ2-6; D not certain. Germline V gene data show CDR1 as SGHAT and CDR2 as FQNNGV. The length of the CDR3 is 16 residues. V shed 10 bases and J shed 0 bases, with 16 bases lying between them. The CDR3 region is CANLKPPNSGANVLTF. The DNA of the CDR3 is TGTGCCAACTTAAAACCTCCTAACTCTGGGGCCAACGTCCTGACTTTC.